The clone carrying this T cell receptor beta chain has just a few counts. This sample is part of a study of long-term antiretroviral therapy in people with HIV. Study-level background: The earliest specimens came about a decade ahead of the 2015 immediate-ART recommendation.

Running of the v3.0 immunoSEQ assay took place at survey level. For each individual sample, sequencing targeted 40,000-50,000 T-cell genomes. Here immunoSEQ multiplex PCR was the method, and the copy in TCRdb shows in-frame clones only, minus some. The data show 25,000 to 35,000 clones, over 70% seen once. CDR3 size: 12 residues. Trimming pared 6 bases from V and 5 bases from J, leaving 9 bases between. Germline V gene sequence: CDR1 SGHNT, CDR2 YYREEE (reference sequence). The chain recombines TRBV5-4 with TRBJ1-5; D is uncertain. This specimen was unsorted PBMCs, taken 3.1 years after starting antiretroviral therapy. This sequence was found in a woman between 45 and 60 years old with HIV. This CDR3 is CASTTQDQPQHF. The CDR3 coding sequence is TGTGCCAGCACCACCCAGGATCAGCCCCAGCATTTT.